The 27 T cell receptor beta chains reported below all come from one sample, sequenced in a study of shared clonotypes between healthy human individuals. Method: immunoSEQ multiplex PCR; TCRdb's copy keeps in-frame clones and lacks some. This sample has about 2.4 million clones; approximately 94% occur once, and the top ten carry 0.36%. The sample taken for sequencing was naive CD4+ T cells from PBMCs. Documented subset: CD45RA+ positively selected. Receptors originate from a man aged 18 to 29 in good health. Some clones in this sample may be carry-over from other donors' samples.

The chain couples TRBV6-1 to TRBJ2-5; TRBD2 aligns across 8 bases. Looked up from germline, CDR1 is MNHNS and CDR2 is SASEGT. V lost 0 bases, J lost 5 bases, and 8 bases stayed unmatched. The CDR3 spans 16 residues. CDR3 in DNA: TGTGCCAGCAGTGAAGCGCTTCGGGGGGGCGCGGAGACCCAGTACTTC. This gives the protein CASSEALRGGAETQYF.

This rearrangement joins TRBV6-1 to TRBJ1-1, with D unclear. The CDR3 is made up of 12 amino acids. Trimming stripped 8 bases from V and 3 bases from J, with 10 bases between. Per the germline V gene, CDR1 is MNHNS and CDR2 is SASEGT. The CDR3 DNA sequence: TGTGCCAGCCAGTTGCAGGACACTGAAGCTTTCTTT. Translated, it gives CASQLQDTEAFF.

V and J are TRBV11-1 and TRBJ2-3; TRBD2 matches at 10 bases. CDR1 is SGHAT and CDR2 is FQDESV in the germline V gene (reference sequence). The CDR3 runs to 17 residues. After removal of 5 bases from V and 1 base from J, the junction contained 9 bases not matched to a gene. The DNA of the CDR3 is TGTGCCAGCAGCCCGGGGGCAGGGACTAGCGGCACAGATACGCAGTATTTT. Protein product: CASSPGAGTSGTDTQYF.

Worth noting for this clone: This same CDR3 is encoded by further DNA sequences in the sample. The rearrangement links TRBV28 to TRBJ1-2; tentatively, D is TRBD1 (5 bases). The germline gives CDR1 MDHEN, CDR2 SYDVKM. Trimming removed 5 bases from V and 8 bases from J, with 15 bases in between. The CDR3 extends over 13 amino acids. This CDR3 reads CASSPGQGGGYTF. As DNA, the CDR3 is TGTGCCAGCAGTCCCGGGCAGGGAGGCGGCTACACCTTC.

J is TRBJ2-1 and V is TRBV7-9, with 12 bases that match TRBD2. Germline V CDR1 and CDR2: SEHNR, FQNEAQ (reference sequence). The ends lost 5 bases at V and 10 bases at J; junction bases unmatched: 9. The CDR3 contains 15 residues. CDR3 in amino acids: CASSPPSGRALEQFF. CDR3 DNA sequence: TGTGCCAGCAGCCCTCCTAGCGGGAGGGCCTTGGAGCAGTTCTTC.

The chain combines TRBV9 with TRBJ2-7; 8 nucleotides line up with TRBD2. There are 15 residues in the CDR3. CDR1 and CDR2 from the germline V gene are SGDLS and YYNGEE. Germline trimming cut 4 bases from V and 3 bases from J; bases unmatched to any gene: 9. The CDR3 region has the DNA TGTGCCAGCAGCATAAATCCAGCGGGGGTCTACGAGCAGTACTTC. Residues: CASSINPAGVYEQYF. Supplemented by reference TRBV9 and TRBJ2-7, the full variable domain reads DSGVTQTPKHLITATGQRVTLRCSPRSGDLSVYWYQQSLDQGLQFLIQYYNGEERAKGNILERFSAQQFPDLHSELNLSSLELGDSALYFCASSINPAGVYEQYFGPGTRLTVT.

J is TRBJ2-1 and V is TRBV7-9; TRBD1 or TRBD2 may be the D gene (6 bases each). The V end lost 7 bases, the J end lost 8 bases, and 21 bases lay between the germline ends. Germline V gene data show CDR1 as SEHNR and CDR2 as FQNEAQ (reference sequence). The length of the CDR3 is 15 residues. The CDR3 is CASIRRGPSFDEQFF. In DNA form, the CDR3 reads TGTGCCAGCATCCGTCGGGGGCCTTCGTTCGATGAGCAGTTCTTC.

The chain employs TRBV6-1 and TRBJ2-3; a possible D gene is TRBD2 (6 bases). The CDR3 is made up of 15 amino acids. V lost 7 bases to trimming and J lost 0 bases, with 14 bases between them. The germline gives CDR1 MNHNS, CDR2 SASEGT. CDR3 coding DNA: TGTGCCAGCAATAAGGAGGGTCGGAGCACAGATACGCAGTATTTT. Its translation: CASNKEGRSTDTQYF.

With regard to this clone: The junction differs from germline at one of its ends, possibly a read error. V usage is TRBV5-1 and J usage is TRBJ2-7; 10 nucleotides align to TRBD2. The CDR3 is 14 amino acids. Germline CDR1 SGHRS, CDR2 YFSETQ. CDR3 sequence: CASSLGPLAGRLAF. The CDR3 coding sequence is TGCGCCAGCAGCTTGGGACCACTAGCGGGACGTTTGGCCTTC.

This rearrangement joins TRBV11-2 to TRBJ2-1, with a weak D call TRBD2 (6 bases). In germline, CDR1 is SGHAT, CDR2 FQNNGV. This CDR3 comprises 17 residues. The ends were cut back, 5 bases at V and 0 bases at J, with 17 bases in the middle. CDR3 nucleotides: TGTGCCAGCAGCCCCCGGCGCCTAGCGAGCTCCTACAATGAGCAGTTCTTC. Translation gives CASSPRRLASSYNEQFF.

As DNA, the CDR3 is TGTGCCAGCAGCCAAGTGGAACTTACGTACAATGAGCAGTTCTTC. Translating gives CASSQVELTYNEQFF. This chain uses TRBV4-2 with TRBJ2-1; D is undetermined. Trimming removed 1 base at V and 4 bases at J, with 11 bases between. This CDR3 comprises 15 residues. Germline V CDR1 and CDR2: LGHNA, YNFKEQ.

This sequence joins TRBV29-1 and TRBJ1-2; D is uncertain. The CDR3 contains 17 residues. V was trimmed by 3 bases and J by 0 bases, leaving 20 bases between them. Germline-derived CDR1 and CDR2 are SQVTM and ANQGSEA. The chain's CDR3 is CSVEFPTGRNPNYGYTF. The DNA of the CDR3 is TGCAGCGTTGAGTTCCCGACCGGGAGGAATCCTAACTATGGCTACACCTTC.

The V call is TRBV4-1, the J call TRBJ2-3; 9 bases map to TRBD1. CDR3 length: 15 amino acids. The V gene's germline CDR1 is MGHRA and CDR2 YSYEKL. The V gene end was trimmed by 5 bases and the J gene end by 1 base; junction bases not matched to a gene: 4. Written as DNA, the CDR3 is TGCGCCAGCAGCTACAGGGGGCTTGGCACAGATACGCAGTATTTT. Its protein is CASSYRGLGTDTQYF.

The V call is TRBV28, the J call TRBJ1-2; 9 bases align to TRBD1. V was pared by 6 bases and J by 8 bases, with 13 bases of the junction left unmatched. Germline CDR1 MDHEN, CDR2 SYDVKM. CDR3 length equals 15 residues. This CDR3 reads CASRESGQGWEGYTF. In DNA, the CDR3 is TGTGCCAGCAGGGAAAGTGGACAGGGGTGGGAAGGCTACACCTTC.

The chain combines TRBV5-1 with TRBJ1-5, with D possibly being TRBD1 (6 bases). This CDR3 spans 15 amino acids. Trimming shortened V by 7 bases and J by 4 bases, and 18 bases separated the two germline ends. Germline CDR1 reads SGHRS; CDR2 reads YFSETQ. CDR3 region: CASAYTGYVNQPQHF. CDR3 nucleotide sequence: TGCGCCAGCGCCTACACAGGGTATGTGAATCAGCCCCAGCATTTT.

The chain joins TRBV5-6 to TRBJ2-1; no clear D gene. The CDR3 is made up of 17 amino acids. Trimming took 3 bases from V and 6 from J, leaving 22 bases between them. CDR1 and CDR2 (germline): SGHDT, YYEEEE. CDR3 residues: CASSSMDGLGALNEQFF. As DNA, the CDR3 is TGTGCCAGCAGCTCGATGGACGGCTTAGGAGCCCTCAATGAGCAGTTCTTC.

The rearrangement uses TRBV4-3 and TRBJ2-7; D call uncertain. Trimming left V 0 bases short and J 9 bases short, with 9 bases between. Germline assignment: CDR1 LGHNA and CDR2 YSLEER. This CDR3 spans 12 amino acids. The CDR3 loop is CASSQDSRRQYF. CDR3 nucleotides: TGCGCCAGCAGCCAAGATAGCCGCCGGCAGTACTTC.

This chain links TRBV10-3 with TRBJ1-1; perhaps TRBD1 as D (6 bases). V lost 11 bases and J 5 bases, leaving 12 bases between the germline ends. CDR1 and CDR2 from the germline V gene are ENHRY and SYGVKD. The CDR3 is 11 residues long. In nucleotides, the CDR3 is TGTGCCTCAAGGGGGGGAACTGAAGCTTTCTTT. Protein sequence: CASRGGTEAFF.

The V and J genes are TRBV5-1 and TRBJ1-2; possibly TRBD1 for D (5 bases). Trimming removed 1 base from V and 8 bases from J, with 15 bases in between. The CDR3 sequence is 14 residues long. Germline V gene sequence: CDR1 SGHRS, CDR2 YFSETQ. For the CDR3, the DNA is TGCGCCAGCAGCTTGACGGGGCAGGGTGAAGGCTACACCTTC. Translation gives CASSLTGQGEGYTF.

The chain couples TRBV7-3 to TRBJ1-2; possible D gene TRBD1, 6 bases. V was cut by 6 bases and J by 8 bases, with 13 bases left in between. Germline assignment: CDR1 SGHTA and CDR2 FQGTGA. The CDR3 has 12 residues. The CDR3 protein is CASSPGVGGYTF. CDR3 DNA: TGTGCCAGCAGTCCAGGGGTGGGCGGCTACACCTTC.

This chain links TRBV27 with TRBJ2-5; TRBD2 aligns across 8 bases. V shed 7 bases and J 0 bases; nucleotides not matched to a gene: 10. Germline CDR1 is MNHEY and CDR2 is SMNVEV (reference sequence). This CDR3 has 16 amino acids. The CDR3 DNA is TGTGCCAGCACTAAACGAGCGGGAGCGTACCAAGAGACCCAGTACTTC. Its protein is CASTKRAGAYQETQYF.

The chain has TRBV5-1 and TRBJ2-2, with D unresolved. V lost 0 bases and J 0 bases, leaving 9 bases between the germline ends. The CDR3 is 16 amino acids. Germline lookup yields CDR1 SGHRS and CDR2 YFSETQ. DNA for the CDR3: TGCGCCAGCAGCTTGGATGCGCCAGCGAACACCGGGGAGCTGTTTTTT. It encodes CASSLDAPANTGELFF.

The gene calls are TRBV7-9 and TRBJ2-5; D not certain. From germline, CDR1 is SEHNR and CDR2 FQNEAQ (reference sequence). This CDR3 comprises 14 residues. Trimming left V 1 base short and J 0 bases short, with 6 bases between. The CDR3 DNA follows: TGTGCCAGCAGCTTAGATGGACACCAAGAGACCCAGTACTTC. Translating it yields CASSLDGHQETQYF.

The rearrangement links TRBV5-1 to TRBJ2-1; a weak D match, TRBD1 (6 bases). The CDR3 covers 15 residues. V was trimmed by 0 bases and J by 9 bases, leaving 16 bases between them. Germline CDR1 reads SGHRS; CDR2 reads YFSETQ. The CDR3 nucleotides read TGCGCCAGCAGCTTGGAGGCCGGGAAAGGGGGTGAGCAGTTCTTC. Protein product: CASSLEAGKGGEQFF.

V and J are TRBV7-6 and TRBJ2-3; TRBD2 might be the D (5 bases). Trimming left V 3 bases short and J 0 bases short, with 10 bases between. CDR3 length equals 15 residues. Germline V gives CDR1 SGHVS, CDR2 FNYEAQ. DNA of the CDR3: TGTGCCAGCAGCTTGGCGGGTCTGAGCACAGATACGCAGTATTTT. Residues: CASSLAGLSTDTQYF.

The gene calls are TRBV9 and TRBJ1-1, with 7 bases aligning to TRBD1. The junction had 18 bases not matched to a gene; V was cut back by 4 bases and J by 0 bases. The CDR3 covers 19 residues. In germline, CDR1 is SGDLS, CDR2 YYNGEE. CDR3 nucleotide sequence: TGTGCCAGCAGCCTCCGTGAGGGGGCAGGGCGGCGCATGAACACTGAAGCTTTCTTT. It translates to CASSLREGAGRRMNTEAFF.

A remark on this clone: The identical CDR3 is also encoded by other nucleotide sequences in the sample. The chain is built from TRBV2 and TRBJ2-1; D gene unclear. This CDR3 region has 11 residues. Germline-derived CDR1 and CDR2 are SNHLY and FYNNEI. Trimming removed 6 bases from V and 4 bases from J, with 4 bases in between. CDR3 loop: CASSSYNEQFF. The CDR3 DNA is TGTGCCAGCAGCTCATACAATGAGCAGTTCTTC.